This paragraph covers one T cell receptor (beta chain) sequence. Trimming cost V 10 bases and J 6 bases; bases outside gene matches: 8. CDR3 length: 12 residues. Germline V gene data show CDR1 as SGHNT and CDR2 as YYREEE (reference sequence). The data were taken from a study of blood T cell repertoires in COVID-19. Study as a whole: PBMCs, B-cell-depleted T cells, or T cells provided the cDNA or gDNA that made up the material.

Data came from immunoSEQ multiplex PCR; TCRdb stores just in-frame clones and leaves some out. Among about 150,000 clones listed, less than 90% were seen once. The sequencing input was peripheral blood. This chain uses TRBV5-4 with TRBJ2-3, with 7 bases fitting TRBD2. This TCR was sampled from a man younger than 35 with active or convalescent COVID-19. CDR3: CAAGGSGDTQYF. Here the CDR3 DNA reads TGTGCCGCGGGCGGGAGCGGGGATACGCAGTATTTT.